This T cell receptor (beta chain) is from a study of CD8 T cells in Susac syndrome. The CDR3 loop spans 12 amino acids. V lost 3 bases to trimming and J lost 7 bases, with 10 bases between them. The germline V gene has CDR1 DFQATT and CDR2 SNEGSKA (reference sequence). RNA totalling about 0.45 to 1 ug underwent reverse transcription with random hexamers. One entry per CDR3 protein results from TCRdb running MiXCR on the immunoSEQ multiplex PCR reads. This table holds some 170,000 distinct CDR3 sequences, approximately 94% found once. Sequencing was carried out using CD4+ T cells from PBMCs. The V gene is TRBV20-1, the J gene TRBJ2-1; the D gene is possibly TRBD1 (5 bases). This TCR derives from a human donor with multiple sclerosis. The CDR3 bases are TGCAGTGCTAGCCAGGGTCCGAATGAGCAGTTCTTC. This codes for CSASQGPNEQFF.